This T cell receptor (beta chain) was retrieved from a study of cytomegalovirus exposure and HLA in healthy donors. The study, taken as a whole, reports: Productive rates of about 90% or about 30% were seen for most TCR beta V segments in an earlier analysis.

Points on this clone: As yet, its antigen is unknown.

Primers: 60 Vbeta forward and 13 Jbeta reverse. TCRdb's copy holds only in-frame clones and misses some; the assay was immunoSEQ multiplex PCR. The data contain around 140,000 clones, approximately 82% of them singletons. CDR3 size: 13 residues. Germline V lookup: CDR1 SGHNT, CDR2 YYREEE (reference sequence). V dropped 4 bases and J dropped 0 bases, with 8 bases sitting between them. V gene TRBV5-4 combines with J gene TRBJ2-7; D might be TRBD1 (6 bases). The receptor was derived from a woman aged 60 to 75 in good health and CMV-seropositive. The sequenced sample was PBMCs. This CDR3 reads CASSRTASYEQYF. Written as DNA, the CDR3 is TGTGCCAGCAGCAGGACAGCCTCCTACGAGCAGTACTTC.